Listed here are 18 T cell receptor beta chains from one sample, sequenced in a study of radiotherapy plus CTLA-4 blockade in lung cancer. Clones were sequenced by immunoSEQ multiplex PCR, and TCRdb holds only the in-frame ones, with some missing. The sample yields around 63,000 clones, roughly three quarters seen once. Sequences were derived from peripheral blood, sampled from a patient treated with radiotherapy plus ipilimumab. The receptors derive from a human donor with non-small cell lung cancer whose response to radiotherapy plus ipilimumab could not be evaluated. Some clones in this sample may be carry-over from other donors' samples.

The chain employs TRBV9 and TRBJ2-6, with D tentatively TRBD1 (5 bases). V lost 2 bases, J lost 0 bases, and 12 bases lay in between. Germline CDR1 SGDLS, CDR2 YYNGEE. The CDR3 is 17 residues long. CDR3 coding DNA: TGTGCCAGCAGCGTTATGGGCAGGGTCTCTGGGGCCAACGTCCTGACTTTC. Translation: CASSVMGRVSGANVLTF.

The chain recombines TRBV6-4 with TRBJ2-7, with TRBD1 as a possible D gene (5 bases). With 7 bases removed from V and 2 bases from J, the gap between germline ends came to 9 bases. CDR1 and CDR2 from the germline V gene are MRHNA and SNTAGT. The CDR3 spans 12 residues. This CDR3 reads CASNTGTYEQYF. As DNA, the CDR3 is TGTGCCAGCAATACAGGAACCTACGAGCAGTACTTC.

This chain connects TRBV6-6 to TRBJ2-5; 10 bases align to TRBD1. V shed 7 bases, J shed 5 bases, and the junction held 7 bases outside the gene matches. This CDR3 has 14 residues. Looked up from germline, CDR1 is MNHNY and CDR2 is SVGAGI (reference sequence). Here the CDR3 reads CASNRDRGGETQYF. In DNA, the CDR3 is TGTGCCAGCAACCGGGACAGGGGAGGTGAGACCCAGTACTTC.

This chain links TRBV29-1 with TRBJ2-7; 9 bases line up with TRBD1. CDR3 length: 15 amino acids. Germline lookup yields CDR1 SQVTM and CDR2 ANQGSEA. Losses at the gene ends were 0 bases for V and 3 bases for J; bases not matched to a gene: 6. CDR3 sequence reads: CSVEDPDRGFYEQYF. The CDR3 DNA reads as TGCAGCGTTGAAGACCCAGACAGGGGGTTCTACGAGCAGTACTTC.

The rearrangement joins TRBV4-3 to TRBJ2-7; 8 bases align to TRBD1. CDR1 and CDR2 (germline): LGHNA, YSLEER. V shed 0 bases, J shed 5 bases, and the junction held 9 bases outside the gene matches. CDR3 length equals 16 residues. CDR3 sequence reads: CASSQDWGQVPDEQYF. The CDR3 region has the DNA TGCGCCAGCAGCCAAGATTGGGGACAGGTTCCCGACGAGCAGTACTTC.

The rearrangement uses TRBV6-5 and TRBJ1-4, with a weak D call TRBD1 (6 bases). Trimming took off 2 bases at V and 6 bases at J, with 16 bases between the two ends. Germline CDR1 MNHEY, CDR2 SVGAGI. The CDR3 spans 16 residues. CDR3: CASSYAATGLYEKLFF. The DNA of the CDR3 is TGTGCCAGCAGTTACGCCGCGACAGGCTTATATGAAAAACTGTTTTTT.

The rearrangement uses TRBV6-5 and TRBJ1-4, with a tentative D call TRBD1 (6 bases). CDR3 length: 14 amino acids. Germline CDR1 MNHEY, CDR2 SVGAGI. Deletions cut 2 bases from V and 7 bases from J, with 11 bases between. CDR3 in amino acids: CASSYGGRGEKLFF. CDR3 DNA sequence: TGTGCCAGCAGTTACGGGGGCAGGGGTGAAAAACTGTTTTTT.

The chain joins TRBV27 to TRBJ2-7; D is perhaps TRBD2 (6 bases). In germline, CDR1 is MNHEY, CDR2 SMNVEV (reference sequence). This CDR3 has 15 residues. The V end lost 3 bases, the J end lost 1 base, and 13 bases lay between the germline ends. The CDR3 DNA sequence: TGTGCCAGCAGTTTCGGGCGGGGAAGGTCCTACGAGCAGTACTTC. As protein: CASSFGRGRSYEQYF.

The rearrangement uses TRBV2 and TRBJ2-5; 8 nucleotides agree with TRBD1. Germline trimming cut 6 bases from V and 1 base from J; bases unmatched to any gene: 7. This CDR3 is built from 15 residues. From germline, CDR1 is SNHLY and CDR2 FYNNEI. The CDR3 nucleotides are TGTGCCAGCAGAACTAACAGGGGGGCCCAAGAGACCCAGTACTTC. Its translation: CASRTNRGAQETQYF.

This clone has just a few counts. J is TRBJ2-7 and V is TRBV7-9; 7 positions match TRBD2. The CDR3 length is 14 residues. Trimming removed 4 bases from V and 0 bases from J; junction bases left unmatched: 3. Germline assignment: CDR1 SEHNR and CDR2 FQNEAQ (reference sequence). CDR3 coding DNA: TGTGCCAGCAGCTCCTTAGCGGGCTCCTACGAGCAGTACTTC. Protein: CASSSLAGSYEQYF.

This rearrangement joins TRBV5-6 to TRBJ2-1, with TRBD1 as a possible D gene (6 bases). The V gene lost 2 bases and the J gene lost 5 bases, with 17 bases spanning the gap. CDR1 is SGHDT and CDR2 is YYEEEE in the germline V gene. The CDR3 consists of 16 residues. The CDR3: CASSFSGRGYDNEQFF. In nucleotides, the CDR3 is TGTGCCAGCAGCTTTTCCGGCAGGGGATATGACAATGAGCAGTTCTTC.

V gene TRBV9 combines with J gene TRBJ2-5; the D gene is possibly TRBD2 (5 bases). The CDR3 consists of 15 residues. V dropped 4 bases and J dropped 2 bases, with 15 bases sitting between them. CDR1 SGDLS and CDR2 YYNGEE come from the germline V gene. The CDR3 DNA reads TGTGCCAGCAGCATCCGGGGAGCCTTACAAGAGACCCAGTACTTC. This codes for CASSIRGALQETQYF.

The chain employs TRBV28 and TRBJ2-7; a weak D match, TRBD1 (6 bases). The V gene's germline CDR1 is MDHEN and CDR2 SYDVKM. V shed 2 bases and J shed 5 bases, with 13 bases lying between them. The CDR3 has 14 residues. The CDR3: CASSLLQGLDEQYF. Written as DNA, the CDR3 is TGTGCCAGCAGTTTACTCCAGGGGCTTGACGAGCAGTACTTC.

V gene TRBV5-5 combines with J gene TRBJ1-2; no clear D gene. The germline V gene has CDR1 SGHKS and CDR2 YYEKEE (reference sequence). Trimming pared 3 bases from V and 4 bases from J, leaving 13 bases between. The length of the CDR3 is 14 residues. The CDR3 DNA reads TGTGCCAGCAGCTCTTTGGCAGGTGGCTATGGCTACACCTTC. Translating gives CASSSLAGGYGYTF.

The rearrangement uses TRBV27 and TRBJ1-5, with 11 bases identical to TRBD1. CDR3 length equals 15 residues. Germline trimming cut 5 bases from V and 4 bases from J; bases unmatched to any gene: 4. CDR1 and CDR2 (germline): MNHEY, SMNVEV (reference sequence). CDR3 bases: TGTGCCAGCAGTCCGGGGACAGGGGGGAATCAGCCCCAGCATTTT. It yields the protein CASSPGTGGNQPQHF.

The chain employs TRBV2 and TRBJ2-5, with a weak D call TRBD2 (7 bases). V dropped 7 bases and J dropped 5 bases, with 17 bases sitting between them. This CDR3 comprises 14 residues. Germline V lookup: CDR1 SNHLY, CDR2 FYNNEI. This CDR3 is CASTNRGAGETQYF. The CDR3 region has the DNA TGTGCCAGCACCAACCGGGGGGCCGGGGAGACCCAGTACTTC.

The chain has TRBV4-1 and TRBJ2-5; 11 bases align to TRBD2. The CDR3 spans 15 residues. The V gene's germline CDR1 is MGHRA and CDR2 YSYEKL. Trimming removed 1 base from V and 5 bases from J; junction bases left unmatched: 3. The CDR3 spells CASSQGLAGTETQYF. The CDR3 nucleotides read TGCGCCAGCAGCCAAGGACTAGCGGGGACGGAGACCCAGTACTTC.

V and J are TRBV4-1 and TRBJ2-1; 12 nucleotides line up with TRBD1. The germline V gene has CDR1 MGHRA and CDR2 YSYEKL. This CDR3 has 15 residues. Germline trimming cut 4 bases from V and 7 bases from J; bases unmatched to any gene: 5. CDR3 nucleotide sequence: TGCGCCAGCAGCCGGGGACAGGGGGCTTGGAATGAGCAGTTCTTC. Protein sequence: CASSRGQGAWNEQFF.